Following are 26 T cell receptor beta chains from one sample sequenced in a study of cytomegalovirus exposure and HLA in healthy donors. This PCR relied on a set of 60 Vbeta primers and 13 Jbeta primers. The assay was immunoSEQ multiplex PCR, and TCRdb's table has in-frame clones only and misses some. This sample has 150,000 to 180,000 clones, with around 82% found just once. The sample consisted of PBMCs. The receptors shown here come from a woman between 40 and 50 years old in good health and CMV-seropositive.

J is TRBJ2-7 and V is TRBV2; tentatively, D is TRBD2 (5 bases). V was pared by 7 bases and J by 3 bases, with 19 bases between. The length of the CDR3 is 15 residues. The germline V gene encodes CDR1 SNHLY and CDR2 FYNNEI. CDR3 DNA sequence: TGTGCCAGCAACCTCCCAGCGGAAATAAACTACGAGCAGTACTTC. Its translation: CASNLPAEINYEQYF.

The chain uses TRBV30 and TRBJ2-7; 8 nucleotides line up with TRBD2. Germline CDR1 reads GTSNPN; CDR2 reads SVGIG (reference sequence). The CDR3 runs 16 residues. V was clipped by 3 bases and J by 4 bases; unmatched bases: 14. In DNA, the CDR3 is TGTGCCTGGAGCGTCTCACGCGGGGGGCCCGTGTACGAGCAGTACTTC. Translation gives CAWSVSRGGPVYEQYF.

The genes are TRBV5-1 and TRBJ1-3; D uncertain. V lost 5 bases to trimming and J lost 0 bases, with 12 bases between them. Germline V gene data show CDR1 as SGHRS and CDR2 as YFSETQ. This CDR3 is built from 15 residues. The CDR3 reads CASREEGSSGNTIYF. The CDR3 nucleotides are TGCGCCAGCAGGGAGGAGGGAAGCTCTGGAAACACCATATATTTT.

V gene TRBV2 combines with J gene TRBJ2-1; D is possibly TRBD2 (5 bases). Trimming removed 6 bases at V and 10 bases at J, with 16 bases between. The CDR3 spans 13 residues. Germline V gene data show CDR1 as SNHLY and CDR2 as FYNNEI. The CDR3 loop reads CASSGDGELEQFF. In DNA form, the CDR3 reads TGTGCCAGCAGCGGGGATGGGGAGTTGGAGCAGTTCTTC.

This chain links TRBV5-6 with TRBJ1-3; D is perhaps TRBD1 (6 bases). Trimming left V 4 bases short and J 0 bases short, with 14 bases between. CDR1 is SGHDT and CDR2 is YYEEEE in the germline V gene. The length of the CDR3 is 16 residues. The CDR3 here is CASSQRQARSGNTIYF. The CDR3, as DNA: TGTGCCAGCAGCCAGCGACAGGCCCGCTCTGGAAACACCATATATTTT.

DNA for the CDR3: TGCGCCACCGATTCAGGGGGCCCGAGAAATGAGCAGTTCTTC. This sequence encodes CATDSGGPRNEQFF. V and J are TRBV10-2 and TRBJ2-1, with 8 bases matching TRBD1. Germline CDR1 WSHSY, CDR2 SAAADI. The CDR3 totals 14 residues. The V segment lost 10 bases and the J segment 7 bases; nucleotides outside the gene matches: 12.

This chain uses TRBV5-1 with TRBJ2-7, with TRBD2 matching 8 bases. This CDR3 comprises 13 residues. Trimming took 4 bases from V and 5 from J; bases not matched to a gene: 5. Germline loops: CDR1 SGHRS, CDR2 YFSETQ. Here the CDR3 reads CASSTGTRDEQYF. The CDR3 DNA reads TGCGCCAGCAGCACCGGGACTAGAGACGAGCAGTACTTC.

The V gene is TRBV27, the J gene TRBJ1-5; perhaps TRBD1 as D (6 bases). The CDR3 runs to 14 residues. The V end lost 5 bases, the J end lost 6 bases, and 14 bases lay between the germline ends. Germline V gives CDR1 MNHEY, CDR2 SMNVEV (reference sequence). CDR3 loop: CASSPGTWGQPQHF. The CDR3 DNA reads TGTGCCAGCAGTCCCGGGACATGGGGTCAGCCCCAGCATTTT.

This chain uses TRBV7-6 with TRBJ2-5; 10 nucleotides line up with TRBD2. Germline lookup yields CDR1 SGHVS and CDR2 FNYEAQ. Trimming removed 5 bases from V and 0 bases from J; junction bases left unmatched: 6. The CDR3 loop spans 16 amino acids. CDR3 in amino acids: CASSGTSEMYQETQYF. The DNA for the CDR3 is TGTGCCAGCAGCGGGACTAGCGAGATGTACCAAGAGACCCAGTACTTC.

The chain employs TRBV11-2 and TRBJ2-1, with 8 nucleotides matching TRBD2. Looked up from germline, CDR1 is SGHAT and CDR2 is FQNNGV. The CDR3 runs 15 residues. V lost 2 bases and J lost 3; bases outside the gene matches: 3. In DNA, the CDR3 is TGTGCCAGCAGCTTATGGCGGGAGGACTACAATGAGCAGTTCTTC. Translation gives CASSLWREDYNEQFF.

The chain employs TRBV4-2 and TRBJ2-2; 9 bases fit TRBD2. Losses at the gene ends were 0 bases for V and 2 bases for J; bases not matched to a gene: 7. Per germline, CDR1 LGHNA and CDR2 YNFKEQ. The CDR3 covers 18 residues. CDR3 region: CASSQERRLAGNTGELFF. DNA of the CDR3: TGTGCCAGCAGCCAAGAAAGAAGGCTAGCGGGAAACACCGGGGAGCTGTTTTTT.

This chain connects TRBV6-1 to TRBJ2-1; D remains ambiguous. This CDR3 spans 14 amino acids. V gave up 4 bases and J gave up 0 bases, with 7 bases separating them. The V gene's germline CDR1 is MNHNS and CDR2 SASEGT. As DNA, the CDR3 is TGTGCCAGCAGTGTCGGTAACTCCTACAATGAGCAGTTCTTC. It yields the protein CASSVGNSYNEQFF.

This clone was counted a single time. The chain recombines TRBV5-1 with TRBJ2-5; 7 nucleotides match TRBD1. Germline CDR1 and CDR2: SGHRS and YFSETQ. The J segment lost 5 bases and the V segment lost 4 bases, leaving 2 bases of the junction unmatched. This CDR3 spans 12 amino acids. The CDR3 nucleotides read TGCGCCAGCAGCATGGACAGGGAGACCCAGTACTTC. Amino acid sequence: CASSMDRETQYF.

The rearrangement joins TRBV27 to TRBJ2-7; TRBD2 matches at 12 bases. The CDR3 runs 15 residues. V lost 4 bases, J lost 6 bases, and 7 bases stayed unmatched. Germline CDR1 reads MNHEY; CDR2 reads SMNVEV (reference sequence). Here the CDR3 reads CASSSASGRASEQYF. The CDR3, as DNA: TGTGCCAGCAGTTCCGCTAGCGGGAGGGCTTCCGAGCAGTACTTC.

This clone was found once. The chain employs TRBV7-8 and TRBJ2-3, with 8 bases fitting TRBD2. The CDR3 totals 16 residues. Germline V lookup: CDR1 SGHVS, CDR2 FQNEAQ. J lost 3 bases, V lost 2 bases, and 7 bases had no gene match. The CDR3 region is CASSLFTGGPTDTQYF. The DNA of the CDR3 is TGTGCCAGCAGCTTATTTACGGGAGGGCCGACAGATACGCAGTATTTT.

The rearrangement joins TRBV7-2 to TRBJ2-6; D is uncertain. Trimming removed 5 bases from V and 1 base from J, with 9 bases in between. Per the germline V gene, CDR1 is SGHTA and CDR2 is FQGNSA. CDR3 length: 15 residues. The chain's CDR3 is CASSPVRSGANVLTF. The CDR3 bases are TGTGCCAGCAGCCCCGTGCGGTCTGGGGCCAACGTCCTGACTTTC.

This rearrangement joins TRBV28 to TRBJ2-7, with no clear D. Germline V CDR1 and CDR2: MDHEN, SYDVKM. With 3 bases removed from V and 0 bases from J, the gap between germline ends came to 9 bases. This CDR3 spans 14 amino acids. This CDR3 is CASSFGLGSYEQYF. In DNA form, the CDR3 reads TGTGCCAGCAGTTTCGGGTTGGGCTCCTACGAGCAGTACTTC. Filled out from reference TRBV28 and TRBJ2-7, the complete variable domain reads DVKVTQSSRYLVKRTGEKVFLECVQDMDHENMFWYRQDPGLGLRLIYFSYDVKMKEKGDIPEGYSVSREKKERFSLILESASTNQTSMYLCASSFGLGSYEQYFGPGTRLTVT.

This clone has just one count. The V and J genes are TRBV27 and TRBJ2-7, with 9 nucleotides matching TRBD2. Germline V gene sequence: CDR1 MNHEY, CDR2 SMNVEV (reference sequence). With 4 bases clipped from V and 4 bases from J, the junction kept 11 bases outside the gene matches. The CDR3 spans 16 residues. The CDR3 spells CASSSDGAGGRYEQYF. The CDR3 bases are TGTGCCAGCAGTTCCGACGGAGCGGGAGGCAGGTACGAGCAGTACTTC.

The chain links TRBV6-6 to TRBJ2-3; 10 nucleotides line up with TRBD1. The length of the CDR3 is 16 residues. The germline CDR1 and CDR2 sequences are MNHNY and SVGAGI (reference sequence). The V and J ends lost 5 bases and 4 bases, in that order; junction bases with no gene match: 9. The CDR3 reads CASSRGTGVPADTQYF. CDR3 in DNA: TGTGCCAGCAGTCGCGGGACAGGGGTGCCAGCAGATACGCAGTATTTT.

This clone appeared once. The chain is built from TRBV7-3 and TRBJ2-3, with D maybe TRBD2 (5 bases). Trimming left V 5 bases short and J 6 bases short, with 15 bases between. This CDR3 is built from 14 residues. Germline V gives CDR1 SGHTA, CDR2 FQGTGA. CDR3 DNA: TGTGCCAGCAGCCACGGGCTCCGAGGGGATACGCAGTATTTT. Translated: CASSHGLRGDTQYF.

The rearrangement joins TRBV4-2 to TRBJ1-6, with D uncertain. CDR3 length: 14 residues. Germline values: CDR1 LGHNA, CDR2 YNFKEQ. The V and J ends lost 0 bases and 8 bases respectively, with 8 bases between them. CDR3 residues: CASSQEVRDSPLHF. CDR3 nucleotide sequence: TGTGCCAGCAGCCAAGAAGTGAGGGATTCACCCCTCCACTTT.

The chain carries TRBV5-6 and TRBJ2-5, with D tentatively TRBD1 (6 bases). The CDR3 length is 14 residues. V gave up 5 bases and J gave up 7 bases, with 18 bases separating them. Germline assignment: CDR1 SGHDT and CDR2 YYEEEE. Here the CDR3 reads CASSPVGAARTQYF. DNA for the CDR3: TGTGCCAGCAGTCCGGTGGGGGCAGCCAGGACCCAGTACTTC.

This chain joins TRBV5-1 and TRBJ1-2; no clear D gene. With 1 base removed from V and 8 bases from J, the gap between germline ends came to 12 bases. Germline lookup yields CDR1 SGHRS and CDR2 YFSETQ. The length of the CDR3 is 13 residues. CDR3 sequence (DNA): TGCGCCAGCAGCTTGTCTTCCTGGCGGGGCTACACCTTC. Its protein product is CASSLSSWRGYTF.

V is TRBV27 and J is TRBJ2-5, with 10 bases that match TRBD1. V trimming: 5 bases; J trimming: 4 bases; junction bases outside the gene matches: 7. This CDR3 has 15 residues. Germline V gene data show CDR1 as MNHEY and CDR2 as SMNVEV (reference sequence). The CDR3 loop reads CASSATGTGVETQYF. Written as DNA, the CDR3 is TGTGCCAGCAGTGCAACCGGGACAGGGGTAGAGACCCAGTACTTC.

The chain uses TRBV9 and TRBJ2-7; 8 bases align to TRBD2. V was pared by 3 bases and J by 6 bases, with 5 bases of the junction left unmatched. CDR3 length: 13 residues. Germline V lookup: CDR1 SGDLS, CDR2 YYNGEE. CDR3 DNA: TGTGCCAGCAGCGAGGGACTAGATGGCGAGCAGTACTTC. Amino acid sequence: CASSEGLDGEQYF.

The chain combines TRBV19 with TRBJ2-1, with 12 bases identical to TRBD2. The CDR3 is 15 amino acids. The V gene's germline CDR1 is LNHDA and CDR2 SQIVND (reference sequence). The trim removed 6 bases at V and 9 bases at J, leaving 9 bases unmatched. The CDR3 DNA is TGTGCCAGTAGCCGAACTAGCGGGGGGTTCGGTGAGCAGTTCTTC. It yields the protein CASSRTSGGFGEQFF. The complete variable domain, with remaining parts taken from reference TRBV19 and TRBJ2-1, reads DGGITQSPKYLFRKEGQNVTLSCEQNLNHDAMYWYRQDPGQGLRLIYYSQIVNDFQKGDIAEGYSVSREKKESFPLTVTSAQKNPTAFYLCASSRTSGGFGEQFFGPGTRLTVL.